The 29 T cell receptor beta chains in this list originate from one sample, sequenced in a study of OX40 agonist ivuxolimab in advanced cancers. Clones were sequenced by immunoSEQ multiplex PCR, and TCRdb holds only the in-frame ones, with some missing. The profile shows 90,000 to 120,000 clones, 75% to 95% of them singletons. Sequencing was performed on CD4+ or CD8+ T cells sorted from blood, taken in a trial of the OX40 agonist ivuxolimab. The receptors shown here come from an adult with an advanced solid tumor such as melanoma, head and neck, liver or kidney cancer.

The chain uses TRBV5-1 and TRBJ2-1, with 10 bases identical to TRBD2. V lost 0 bases and J lost 10; bases outside the gene matches: 10. The germline V gene has CDR1 SGHRS and CDR2 YFSETQ. The CDR3 length is 16 residues. CDR3: CASSLDPAGGPREQFF. The CDR3 coding sequence is TGCGCCAGCAGCTTGGACCCAGCGGGAGGGCCTCGGGAGCAGTTCTTC.

This sequence joins TRBV19 and TRBJ2-1; D is undetermined. Germline V lookup: CDR1 LNHDA, CDR2 SQIVND (reference sequence). The CDR3 has 13 residues. V shed 1 base and J shed 8 bases, with 9 bases lying between them. CDR3 residues: CASSIGLSYEQFF. DNA of the CDR3: TGTGCCAGTAGTATAGGGCTTAGTTATGAGCAGTTCTTC. The full variable domain, in which reference TRBV19 and TRBJ2-1 provide the parts outside the CDR3, is DGGITQSPKYLFRKEGQNVTLSCEQNLNHDAMYWYRQDPGQGLRLIYYSQIVNDFQKGDIAEGYSVSREKKESFPLTVTSAQKNPTAFYLCASSIGLSYEQFFGPGTRLTVL.

The chain has TRBV28 and TRBJ2-5, with D hard to call. This CDR3 has 13 amino acids. Germline V gene sequence: CDR1 MDHEN, CDR2 SYDVKM. V was clipped by 3 bases and J by 5 bases, with 10 bases between them. In DNA, the CDR3 is TGTGCCAGCAGTTTGGACCAACCGGAGACCCAGTACTTC. Encoded protein: CASSLDQPETQYF. The variable domain in full, completed from reference TRBV28 and TRBJ2-5, reads DVKVTQSSRYLVKRTGEKVFLECVQDMDHENMFWYRQDPGLGLRLIYFSYDVKMKEKGDIPEGYSVSREKKERFSLILESASTNQTSMYLCASSLDQPETQYFGPGTRLLVL.

The gene calls are TRBV4-3 and TRBJ1-2; 7 bases line up with TRBD1. Trimming at V came to 4 bases and at J to 6 bases, leaving 8 bases not matched to a gene. Looked up from germline, CDR1 is LGHNA and CDR2 is YSLEER. This CDR3 has 14 amino acids. The CDR3 loop reads CASSRSTGVNGYTF. In nucleotides, the CDR3 is TGCGCCAGCAGCCGAAGTACAGGGGTGAATGGCTACACCTTC.

The CDR3, as DNA: TGTGCCAGCATGGTGGGTTCAGCTGGAAACACCATATATTTT. Residues: CASMVGSAGNTIYF. The chain uses TRBV6-6 and TRBJ1-3, with no clear D. Germline V CDR1 and CDR2: MNHNY, SVGAGI (reference sequence). The CDR3 covers 14 residues. V was trimmed by 7 bases and J by 2 bases, leaving 12 bases between them.

The chain combines TRBV30 with TRBJ1-2; the D gene is possibly TRBD1 (6 bases). CDR3 length equals 13 residues. V gave up 2 bases and J gave up 4 bases, with 11 bases separating them. Germline values: CDR1 GTSNPN, CDR2 SVGIG (reference sequence). CDR3 protein: CAWSPGHRYGYTF. CDR3 nucleotides: TGTGCCTGGAGTCCGGGACACCGCTATGGCTACACCTTC.

V usage is TRBV7-2 and J usage is TRBJ1-2; D may be TRBD1 (5 bases). Germline CDR1 reads SGHTA; CDR2 reads FQGNSA. V gave up 1 base and J gave up 1 base, with 10 bases separating them. The CDR3 is 15 amino acids. The CDR3 coding sequence is TGTGCCAGCAGCTTAGGCCAGGGACTTAACTATGGCTACACCTTC. Amino acids: CASSLGQGLNYGYTF.

In this sample, this clone turned up once. The genes are TRBV2 and TRBJ1-4; D unresolved. Looked up from germline, CDR1 is SNHLY and CDR2 is FYNNEI. The CDR3 spans 13 residues. Trimming left V 6 bases short and J 7 bases short, with 12 bases between. Here the CDR3 reads CASSHGPPEKLFF. CDR3 sequence (DNA): TGTGCCAGCAGCCATGGACCGCCTGAAAAACTGTTTTTT.

The count of this clone is one. V is TRBV19 and J is TRBJ2-1; tentatively, D is TRBD2 (5 bases). CDR1 and CDR2 from the germline V gene are LNHDA and SQIVND (reference sequence). The V gene lost 1 base and the J gene lost 2 bases, with 9 bases spanning the gap. The CDR3 length is 15 residues. The CDR3 is CASSIAGVPYNEQFF. The CDR3 region has the DNA TGTGCCAGTAGTATAGCCGGGGTCCCCTACAATGAGCAGTTCTTC.

V usage is TRBV6-1 and J usage is TRBJ1-5; D is ambiguous. The CDR3 is made up of 12 amino acids. From germline, CDR1 is MNHNS and CDR2 SASEGT. Trimming took off 2 bases at V and 7 bases at J, with 6 bases between the two ends. The CDR3 DNA sequence: TGTGCCAGCAGTGAACTAGGACAGCCCCAGCATTTT. It is translated as CASSELGQPQHF.

This clone was counted a single time. J is TRBJ2-4 and V is TRBV6-5, with D perhaps matching TRBD1 (6 bases). Germline V gives CDR1 MNHEY, CDR2 SVGAGI. This CDR3 has 13 amino acids. V dropped 5 bases and J dropped 6 bases, with 11 bases sitting between them. The CDR3 nucleotides read TGTGCCAGCAGTCGGACAGATAGAAACATTCAGTACTTC. It is translated as CASSRTDRNIQYF.

The chain couples TRBV27 to TRBJ2-2; D remains unclear. CDR1 and CDR2 (germline): MNHEY, SMNVEV (reference sequence). V was clipped by 7 bases and J by 4 bases, with 13 bases between them. This CDR3 contains 14 residues. For the CDR3, the DNA is TGTGCCAGCACCCACCGTGGTGGCACCGGGGAGCTGTTTTTT. As protein: CASTHRGGTGELFF.

The rearrangement joins TRBV6-5 to TRBJ1-2; D remains unclear. CDR1 is MNHEY, CDR2 SVGAGI, per germline. The V and J ends lost 2 bases and 4 bases respectively, with 14 bases between them. This CDR3 has 15 amino acids. The chain's CDR3 is CASSYRLEVFYGYTF. The CDR3 DNA sequence: TGTGCCAGCAGTTACCGTCTCGAGGTCTTCTATGGCTACACCTTC.

This clone was seen a single time. V and J are TRBV4-1 and TRBJ1-1; D might be TRBD1 (6 bases). The ends were cut back, 5 bases at V and 4 bases at J, with 14 bases in the middle. The CDR3 consists of 14 residues. CDR1 MGHRA and CDR2 YSYEKL come from the germline V gene. This CDR3 is CASSSYRESTEAFF. CDR3 nucleotide sequence: TGCGCCAGCAGCTCTTACAGGGAGAGCACTGAAGCTTTCTTT.

This chain uses TRBV7-3 with TRBJ2-2; D possibly corresponds to TRBD1 (5 bases). The CDR3 consists of 13 residues. Trimming cost V 5 bases and J 7 bases, with 11 bases left between them. The germline V gene has CDR1 SGHTA and CDR2 FQGTGA. CDR3 protein: CASSPRQGGELFF. The CDR3 nucleotides read TGTGCCAGCAGCCCCCGGCAGGGCGGGGAGCTGTTTTTT.

This rearrangement joins TRBV7-3 to TRBJ2-2, with D possibly TRBD1 on 6 matching bases. V was cut by 2 bases and J by 5 bases, with 9 bases left in between. The CDR3 is 14 residues long. Germline V gene sequence: CDR1 SGHTA, CDR2 FQGTGA. The CDR3 coding sequence is TGTGCCAGCAGCTTATCGCAGGGGACCGGGGAGCTGTTTTTT. It encodes CASSLSQGTGELFF.

This chain links TRBV7-2 with TRBJ2-7; D unresolved. CDR3 length equals 13 residues. Germline CDR1 is SGHTA and CDR2 is FQGNSA. Trimming pared 5 bases from V and 6 bases from J, leaving 14 bases between. CDR3 protein: CASSTSFAVEQYF. The CDR3 bases are TGTGCCAGCAGCACCTCTTTCGCTGTCGAGCAGTACTTC.

The V gene is TRBV19, the J gene TRBJ2-3; D possibly corresponds to TRBD2 (5 bases). Trimming removed 10 bases at V and 1 base at J, with 18 bases between. Germline-derived CDR1 and CDR2 are LNHDA and SQIVND (reference sequence). CDR3 length: 15 residues. CDR3: CATTPGSGRTDTQYF. In DNA form, the CDR3 reads TGTGCCACGACCCCGGGGAGCGGACGCACAGATACGCAGTATTTT.

J is TRBJ1-2 and V is TRBV4-2; 7 positions match TRBD1. The CDR3 totals 15 residues. After removal of 1 base from V and 8 bases from J, the junction contained 10 bases not matched to a gene. CDR1 is LGHNA and CDR2 is YNFKEQ in the germline V gene. The CDR3 sequence: CASSQGSSTGWGYTF. The CDR3 region has the DNA TGTGCCAGCAGCCAAGGGTCTTCGACAGGGTGGGGCTACACCTTC.

The V and J genes are TRBV13 and TRBJ2-2, with a weak D call TRBD2 (6 bases). Germline V gene data show CDR1 as PRHDT and CDR2 as FYEKMQ (reference sequence). Trimming pared 1 base from V and 6 bases from J, leaving 9 bases between. The CDR3 spans 14 residues. The CDR3 nucleotides read TGTGCCAGCAGCTTAGCGGGAGAGCCCGGGGAGCTGTTTTTT. This encodes CASSLAGEPGELFF.

The chain is built from TRBV9 and TRBJ2-3; TRBD2 matches at 8 bases. V dropped 0 bases and J dropped 4; count of bases not matched to a gene: 10. The CDR3 spans 17 residues. The germline V gene encodes CDR1 SGDLS and CDR2 YYNGEE. CDR3 sequence: CASSVGTSGRGPDTQYF. Here the CDR3 DNA reads TGTGCCAGCAGCGTAGGGACAAGCGGGAGAGGGCCAGATACGCAGTATTTT.

The chain has TRBV11-2 and TRBJ2-5; D unclear. CDR1 SGHAT and CDR2 FQNNGV come from the germline V gene. The CDR3 has 12 residues. Between the trimmed V and J ends, which lost 2 bases and 4 bases, there was a span of 5 bases. The CDR3 protein is CASSLMRETQYF. The CDR3 coding sequence is TGTGCCAGCAGCTTAATGAGAGAGACCCAGTACTTC.

The rearrangement joins TRBV28 to TRBJ2-6; no definite D call. The CDR3 loop spans 18 amino acids. V was clipped by 3 bases and J by 0 bases, with 15 bases between them. Per the germline V gene, CDR1 is MDHEN and CDR2 is SYDVKM. CDR3 sequence (DNA): TGTGCCAGCAGTTTTTTAGCTGGGCCCATCTCTGGGGCCAACGTCCTGACTTTC. Protein: CASSFLAGPISGANVLTF. Full variable domain (missing parts from reference TRBV28 and TRBJ2-6): DVKVTQSSRYLVKRTGEKVFLECVQDMDHENMFWYRQDPGLGLRLIYFSYDVKMKEKGDIPEGYSVSREKKERFSLILESASTNQTSMYLCASSFLAGPISGANVLTFGAGSRLTVL.

The rearrangement uses TRBV9 and TRBJ1-2; perhaps TRBD1 as D (5 bases). Trimming pared 0 bases from V and 8 bases from J, leaving 17 bases between. Per germline, CDR1 SGDLS and CDR2 YYNGEE. The CDR3 spans 15 residues. DNA for the CDR3: TGTGCCAGCAGCGTAGGAGCCGGCAGGGCGGAAGGCTACACCTTC. This codes for CASSVGAGRAEGYTF. Full variable domain (missing parts from reference TRBV9 and TRBJ1-2): DSGVTQTPKHLITATGQRVTLRCSPRSGDLSVYWYQQSLDQGLQFLIQYYNGEERAKGNILERFSAQQFPDLHSELNLSSLELGDSALYFCASSVGAGRAEGYTFGSGTRLTVV.

A few counts support this clone. The V gene is TRBV7-9, the J gene TRBJ2-1, with 8 nucleotides matching TRBD2. This CDR3 is built from 13 residues. Germline V gene data show CDR1 as SEHNR and CDR2 as FQNEAQ (reference sequence). Trimming cost V 3 bases and J 8 bases; bases outside gene matches: 3. CDR3 sequence (DNA): TGTGCCAGCAGCTTTATGACTAGCGATGAGCAGTTCTTC. Encoded protein: CASSFMTSDEQFF.

The chain has TRBV5-4 and TRBJ2-3, with no clear D. There are 15 residues in the CDR3. Trimming left V 2 bases short and J 5 bases short, with 15 bases between. Germline CDR1 is SGHNT and CDR2 is YYREEE (reference sequence). The CDR3 coding sequence is TGTGCCAGCAGCTTTAGTCCAACTACCCGAGATACGCAGTATTTT. As protein: CASSFSPTTRDTQYF.

The chain has TRBV16 and TRBJ2-7, with 7 bases identical to TRBD1. This CDR3 spans 15 amino acids. CDR1 and CDR2 (germline): KGHSY, FQNENV. Trimming at V came to 0 bases and at J to 3 bases, leaving 5 bases not matched to a gene. The CDR3 here is CASSQSSDRNYEQYF. The CDR3 nucleotides are TGTGCCAGCAGCCAATCGTCGGACAGGAACTACGAGCAGTACTTC.

V usage is TRBV5-8 and J usage is TRBJ1-5; no definite D call. Germline CDR1 is SGHTS and CDR2 is YDEGEE. This CDR3 has 12 residues. The V end was cut by 4 bases, the J end by 4 bases, with 6 bases between. The CDR3 reads CASSPYNQPQHF. The CDR3 DNA reads TGTGCCAGCAGCCCATATAATCAGCCCCAGCATTTT.

This clone was picked up one time. Germline is not matched at one junction end, which may reflect a read error. V and J are TRBV5-1 and TRBJ2-5; TRBD2 might be the D (6 bases). Per germline, CDR1 SGHRS and CDR2 YFSETQ. This CDR3 is built from 17 residues. In DNA, the CDR3 is TGCGCCAGCAGCTTGGACCCAGCGGGTCGCCTCCAAGAGACTCAGTACTTC. Residues: CASSLDPAGRLQETQYF.